This T cell receptor beta chain was identified during a study of T cell responses to AZD1222 COVID-19 vaccine. Study observations and caveats: Spike-specific TCR breadth and depth were elevated following two AZD1222 doses. Only a handful of AZD1222 recipients, five to seven in all, had baseline seropositivity.

Concerning this clone itself: Its antigen remains unknown.

The repertoire was sequenced with immunoSEQ multiplex PCR; TCRdb's copy has only in-frame clones and lacks some. The table shows more than 150,000 clones, with more than 80% occurring only once. The CDR3 contains 10 residues. V was pared by 10 bases and J by 8 bases, with 11 bases between. The source is an adult in good health. Specimen: peripheral blood, collected on day 0 of AZD1222 vaccination. The chain carries TRBV12-3 or TRBV12-4 and TRBJ1-2; D remains unclear. This chain's CDR3 is CAIRGGGYTF. CDR3 nucleotide sequence: TGTGCCATCCGGGGTGGCGGCTACACCTTC.